Shown below are 15 T cell receptor beta chains from a single sample sequenced in a study of OX40 agonist ivuxolimab in advanced cancers. Some clones are missing from TCRdb's copy, which holds only in-frame ones; the method was immunoSEQ multiplex PCR. This repertoire shows roughly 67,000 clones, approximately 92% found once; its top ten account for over 10%. The sequenced sample was CD4+ or CD8+ T cells sorted from blood, obtained in a trial of the OX40 agonist ivuxolimab. The receptors here all came from an adult with an advanced solid tumor such as melanoma, head and neck, liver or kidney cancer.

The chain joins TRBV27 to TRBJ1-3; D remains unclear. Trimming took off 8 bases at V and 4 bases at J, with 9 bases between the two ends. This CDR3 has 12 amino acids. Germline-derived CDR1 and CDR2 are MNHEY and SMNVEV (reference sequence). The CDR3 here is CASGFSGNTIYF. DNA of the CDR3: TGTGCCAGCGGATTCTCAGGAAACACCATATATTTT.

The CDR3 here is CAWSLGNEQFF. For the CDR3, the DNA is TGTGCCTGGAGTCTAGGGAATGAGCAGTTCTTC. The rearrangement uses TRBV30 and TRBJ2-1; D unclear. Between the trimmed V and J ends, which lost 2 bases and 7 bases, there was a span of 6 bases. There are 11 residues in the CDR3. Germline assignment: CDR1 GTSNPN and CDR2 SVGIG (reference sequence).

The chain links TRBV6-6 to TRBJ1-1; D remains ambiguous. The CDR3 spans 13 residues. The V end was cut by 10 bases, the J end by 2 bases, with 14 bases between. Germline V gives CDR1 MNHNY, CDR2 SVGAGI (reference sequence). The CDR3 is CATHGRLNTEAFF. DNA for the CDR3: TGTGCCACCCACGGACGGCTCAACACTGAAGCTTTCTTT.

The CDR3 DNA is TGTGCCAGCAGTAAACAGGGAGCGAACACTGAAGCTTTCTTT. This translates into CASSKQGANTEAFF. The V call is TRBV6-5, the J call TRBJ1-1; possible D gene TRBD1, 6 bases. Germline CDR1 is MNHEY and CDR2 is SVGAGI. The CDR3 sequence is 14 residues long. Trimming removed 5 bases at V and 1 base at J, with 11 bases between.

This clone was detected once. The V gene is TRBV2, the J gene TRBJ1-2; 9 bases map to TRBD1. This CDR3 has 13 amino acids. Germline V CDR1 and CDR2: SNHLY, FYNNEI. Losses at the gene ends were 5 bases for V and 6 bases for J; bases not matched to a gene: 4. CDR3 protein: CASSTGTGNGYTF. The DNA for the CDR3 is TGTGCCAGCAGTACCGGGACAGGGAATGGCTACACCTTC.

CDR3 sequence: CASSLGQIYEQYF. The CDR3 nucleotides read TGTGCCAGCAGTTTGGGGCAGATCTACGAGCAGTACTTC. V gene TRBV27 combines with J gene TRBJ2-7; perhaps TRBD1 as D (5 bases). V gave up 3 bases and J gave up 3 bases, with 9 bases separating them. The CDR3 covers 13 residues. CDR1 and CDR2 (germline): MNHEY, SMNVEV (reference sequence).

This chain joins TRBV14 and TRBJ1-1, with D maybe TRBD1 (5 bases). Trimming stripped 5 bases from V and 7 bases from J, with 17 bases between. The CDR3 covers 14 residues. Looked up from germline, CDR1 is SGHDN and CDR2 is FVKESK. This CDR3 is CASSKGYSGGEAFF. The CDR3 region has the DNA TGTGCCAGCAGCAAAGGGTACTCCGGGGGTGAAGCTTTCTTT.

This chain uses TRBV4-1 with TRBJ1-1; D is uncertain. V dropped 6 bases and J dropped 5 bases, with 13 bases sitting between them. The CDR3 is made up of 13 amino acids. Per the germline V gene, CDR1 is MGHRA and CDR2 is YSYEKL. CDR3 in amino acids: CASRHEGGTEAFF. CDR3 DNA sequence: TGCGCCAGCAGACATGAGGGAGGTACTGAAGCTTTCTTT.

There are a few counts of this clone. The chain has TRBV2 and TRBJ1-1; D ambiguous. The V gene's germline CDR1 is SNHLY and CDR2 FYNNEI. Deletions cut 11 bases from V and 3 bases from J, with 13 bases between. The CDR3 runs 12 residues. Here the CDR3 reads CAVPGDDTEAFF. The CDR3 region has the DNA TGTGCCGTACCAGGTGATGACACTGAAGCTTTCTTT. The entire variable domain, with the rest obtained from reference TRBV2 and TRBJ1-1, is as follows: EPEVTQTPSHQVTQMGQEVILRCVPISNHLYFYWYRQILGQKVEFLVSFYNNEISEKSEIFDDQFSVERPDGSNFTLKIRSTKLEDSAMYFCAVPGDDTEAFFGQGTRLTVV.

The genes are TRBV6-1 and TRBJ2-1, with 8 bases matching TRBD1. Germline CDR1 and CDR2: MNHNS and SASEGT. With 2 bases clipped from V and 1 base from J, the junction kept 7 bases outside the gene matches. The CDR3 sequence is 17 residues long. The CDR3 spells CASSETGQGSSYNEQFF. The CDR3, as DNA: TGTGCCAGCAGTGAAACCGGACAGGGTTCGTCCTACAATGAGCAGTTCTTC.

With respect to this clone: Because it lacks the conserved phenylalanine or tryptophan at the end, this CDR3 is likely a read error. No DNA is shown, since the ends of the CDR3 on it are uncertain; the CDR3 is the one TCRdb lists. The chain combines TRBV19 with TRBJ1-2; TRBD1 reflects the table's D call only, with no check against the DNA. Germline CDR1 reads LNHDA; CDR2 reads SQIVND (reference sequence). The CDR3 totals 12 residues, both ends included. The CDR3 region is CASSISTTGVII.

The genes are TRBV6-1 and TRBJ2-5; 12 bases agree with TRBD2. TRBJ2-7 matches the DNA end more closely, so the J call is doubtful. The CDR3 runs 14 residues. Germline CDR1 reads MNHNS; CDR2 reads SASEGT. The CDR3 DNA sequence: TGTGCCAGCAGCCTGACTAGCGGGAGTTACGAGCAGTACTTC. It codes for CASSLTSGSYEQYF.

The rearrangement uses TRBV5-4 and TRBJ1-1, with 7 positions matching TRBD1. Germline V gene lookup returns CDR1 SGHNT and CDR2 YYREEE (reference sequence). The CDR3 is 16 amino acids. V was clipped by 2 bases and J by 1 base; unmatched bases: 8. The chain's CDR3 is CASSLPTGMSNTEAFF. The CDR3 region has the DNA TGTGCCAGCAGCTTACCGACAGGGATGTCGAACACTGAAGCTTTCTTT.

The chain combines TRBV11-2 with TRBJ2-5; D remains unclear. V was pared by 3 bases and J by 4 bases, with 6 bases between. The CDR3 totals 12 residues. Germline CDR1 SGHAT, CDR2 FQNNGV. The CDR3 loop reads CASSFFGETQYF. The CDR3 nucleotides are TGTGCCAGCAGCTTTTTTGGAGAGACCCAGTACTTC.

This clone has only one observation. The chain is built from TRBV7-6 and TRBJ1-5; no clear D gene. V was cut by 4 bases and J by 0 bases, with 4 bases left in between. CDR1 and CDR2 from the germline V gene are SGHVS and FNYEAQ. The CDR3 runs to 13 residues. The CDR3 bases are TGTGCCAGCAGCTCCTATAGCAATCAGCCCCAGCATTTT. The encoded protein is CASSSYSNQPQHF.